This T cell receptor beta chain was captured in a study of CD8+ T cells in alopecia areata. Study information: Treated patients received oral tofacitinib, 5 to 10 mg twice daily.

TCR sequencing used cDNA made by reverse transcription of extracted RNA. Some clones are missing from TCRdb's copy, which holds only in-frame ones; the method was immunoSEQ multiplex PCR. The sample contains about 180,000 clones, 50% to 60% of which appear only once. Whole-study findings and limits: Higher clonality and more expanded CD8+ clones appeared in lesional than normal scalp.

To note about this clone: Its target is not known. Being one base from a much bigger clone, this may be a read error. The sample contains more than one DNA sequence encoding this CDR3.

Germline V gene sequence: CDR1 MGHRA, CDR2 YSYEKL. V was trimmed by 0 bases and J by 2 bases, leaving 13 bases between them. This CDR3 spans 16 amino acids. The investigators collected lesional scalp punch biopsies and peripheral blood from alopecia areata patients. CD4+ and CD8+ T cells were sorted from PBMCs stained for CD3, CD4 and CD8. The sequence was collected from a human donor with alopecia areata. The chain combines TRBV4-1 with TRBJ2-5, with D perhaps TRBD1 (5 bases). This sample comprised CD4+ T cells sorted from blood, obtained at week 0. The CDR3 bases are TGCGCCAGCAGCCAAGATCAGGGCGGAACACAAGAGACCCAGTACTTC. Amino acid sequence: CASSQDQGGTQETQYF.